Listed below are T cell receptor beta chains from one sample, sequenced in a study of regulatory T cells in long-lasting Graves disease. TCRdb redid the calling of the multiplex PCR reads with MiXCR, one entry per CDR3 protein. The sample has 400,000 to 450,000 distinct CDR3 sequences, about 17% seen once. The data were also submitted as part of a second study, on T cells in Graves' hyperthyroidism and ophthalmopathy.

Source: peripheral blood mononuclear cells (PBMCs), taken at new diagnosis, from a patient treated with antithyroid drugs. All receptors derive from a woman aged 25 to 39 with Graves disease. Both conserved end residues are part of each CDR3. A D gene is named only where the DNA matches it firmly. Size is stated for part of the rows, as once, few or many counts, or as a class when the clone is expanded.

cdr3_aa,cdr3_nt,d_call,j_call,clone_size,v_call
CASSPPGSNQPQHF,TGTGCCAGCAGTCCCCCAGGGAGCAATCAGCCCCAGCATTTT,-,TRBJ1-5,few,TRBV27
CASSSRWASTDTQYF,TGTGCCAGCAGCTCCCGGTGGGCTAGCACAGATACGCAGTATTTT,-,TRBJ2-3,many,TRBV14
CSARLGRRSGNEQFF,TGCAGTGCTAGACTCGGGAGGAGGTCCGGCAATGAGCAGTTCTTC,TRBD2,TRBJ2-1,many,TRBV20-1
CASSPQSLSSYEQYF,TGTGCCAGCTCACCCCAGAGTCTCAGCTCCTACGAGCAGTACTTC,-,TRBJ2-7,many,TRBV18
CASSPQYGLQGIAKNIQYF,TGTGCCAGCAGCCCCCAGTACGGTTTACAGGGGATAGCCAAAAACATTCAGTACTTC,TRBD1,TRBJ2-4,many,TRBV7-3
CASSVGTYNEQFF,TGTGCCAGCAGCGTAGGTACCTACAATGAGCAGTTCTTC,-,TRBJ2-1,-,TRBV9
CASSRETGHKEAFF,TGCGCCAGCAGCCGAGAGACAGGACATAAAGAAGCTTTCTTT,-,TRBJ1-1,many,TRBV4-1
CASRTQPGGGYTF,TGTGCCAGCAGAACTCAGCCGGGTGGTGGCTACACCTTC,-,TRBJ1-2,many,TRBV5-5
CASSPGSSSGYEQYF,TGTGCCAGCTCACCCGGGTCTTCCAGCGGCTACGAGCAGTACTTC,-,TRBJ2-7,-,TRBV18
CASSSYRVDYEQYF,TGTGCCAGCAGTTCCTACAGGGTAGACTACGAGCAGTACTTC,-,TRBJ2-7,many,TRBV28
CASSTSRGSGNTEAFF,TGTGCCAGTAGTACATCCAGGGGTTCAGGGAACACTGAAGCTTTCTTT,-,TRBJ1-1,many,TRBV19
CASSYLRGGGRDNEQFF,TGTGCCAGCAGTTACCTCCGGGGGGGAGGGAGGGACAATGAGCAGTTCTTC,TRBD2,TRBJ2-1,-,TRBV6-2/TRBV6-3
CASSTSFFENTEAFF,TGTGCCAGTAGTACCTCGTTTTTCGAGAACACTGAAGCTTTCTTT,-,TRBJ1-1,few,TRBV19
CSFLSGGTEAFF,TGCAGCTTTCTCTCCGGGGGTACTGAAGCTTTCTTT,-,TRBJ1-1,few,TRBV29-1